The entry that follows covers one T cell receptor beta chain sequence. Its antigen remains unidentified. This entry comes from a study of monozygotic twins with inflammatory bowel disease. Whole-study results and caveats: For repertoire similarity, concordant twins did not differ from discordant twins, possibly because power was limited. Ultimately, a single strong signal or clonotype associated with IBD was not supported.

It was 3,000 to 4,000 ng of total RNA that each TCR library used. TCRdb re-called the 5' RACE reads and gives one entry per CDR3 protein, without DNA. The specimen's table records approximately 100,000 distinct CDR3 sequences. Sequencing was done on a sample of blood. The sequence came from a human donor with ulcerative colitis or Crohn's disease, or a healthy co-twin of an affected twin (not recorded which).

CDR3 sequence reads: CASSFSDYEQYF. The chain combines TRBV12-3 or TRBV12-4 with TRBJ2-7. This CDR3 has 12 residues.